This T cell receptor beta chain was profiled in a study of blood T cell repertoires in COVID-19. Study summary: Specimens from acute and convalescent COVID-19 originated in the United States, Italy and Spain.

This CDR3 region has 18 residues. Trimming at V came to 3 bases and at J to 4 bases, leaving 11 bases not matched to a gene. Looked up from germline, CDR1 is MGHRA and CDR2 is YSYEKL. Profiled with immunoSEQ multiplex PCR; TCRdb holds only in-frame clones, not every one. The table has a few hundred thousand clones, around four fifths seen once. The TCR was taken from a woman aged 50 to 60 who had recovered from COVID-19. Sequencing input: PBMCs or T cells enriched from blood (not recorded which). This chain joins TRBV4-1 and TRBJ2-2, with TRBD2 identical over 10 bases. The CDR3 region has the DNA TGCGCCAGCAGCCAGGGGGGCCTAGCGGGAGTTGGCACCGGGGAGCTGTTTTTT. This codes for CASSQGGLAGVGTGELFF.